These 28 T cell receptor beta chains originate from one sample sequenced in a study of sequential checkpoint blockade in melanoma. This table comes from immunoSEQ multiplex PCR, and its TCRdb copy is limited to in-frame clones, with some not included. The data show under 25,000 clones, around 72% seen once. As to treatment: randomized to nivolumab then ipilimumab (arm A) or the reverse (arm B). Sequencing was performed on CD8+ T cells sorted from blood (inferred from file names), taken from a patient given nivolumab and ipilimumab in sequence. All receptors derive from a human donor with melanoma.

This chain's CDR3 is CASSGGGTGEFGYTF. As DNA, the CDR3 is TGTGCCAGCAGCGGCGGGGGGACAGGGGAATTCGGCTACACCTTC. The genes are TRBV5-4 and TRBJ1-2; 10 bases are a match to TRBD1. The CDR3 loop spans 15 amino acids. The germline CDR1 and CDR2 sequences are SGHNT and YYREEE (reference sequence). J gave up 8 bases and V 4 bases, and 11 bases lay outside the gene matches.

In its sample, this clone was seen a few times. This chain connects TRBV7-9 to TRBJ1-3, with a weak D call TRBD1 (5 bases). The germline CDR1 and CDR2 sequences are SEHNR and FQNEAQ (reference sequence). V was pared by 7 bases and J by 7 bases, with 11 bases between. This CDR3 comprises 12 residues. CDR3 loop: CASTGGDNTIYF. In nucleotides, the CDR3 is TGTGCCAGCACAGGAGGGGATAACACCATATATTTT.

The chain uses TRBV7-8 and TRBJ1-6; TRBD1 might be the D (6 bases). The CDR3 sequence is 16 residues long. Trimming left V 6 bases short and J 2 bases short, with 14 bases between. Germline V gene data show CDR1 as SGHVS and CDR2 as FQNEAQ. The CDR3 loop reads CASSHYRDPYNSPLHF. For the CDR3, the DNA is TGTGCCAGCAGTCATTACAGGGACCCCTATAATTCACCCCTCCACTTT.

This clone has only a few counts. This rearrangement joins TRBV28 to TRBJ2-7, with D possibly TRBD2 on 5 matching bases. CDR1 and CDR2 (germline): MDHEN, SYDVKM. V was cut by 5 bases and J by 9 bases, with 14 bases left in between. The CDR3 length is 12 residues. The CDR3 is CASSPLRGPQYF. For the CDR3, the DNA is TGTGCCAGCAGTCCATTGCGAGGGCCGCAGTACTTC.

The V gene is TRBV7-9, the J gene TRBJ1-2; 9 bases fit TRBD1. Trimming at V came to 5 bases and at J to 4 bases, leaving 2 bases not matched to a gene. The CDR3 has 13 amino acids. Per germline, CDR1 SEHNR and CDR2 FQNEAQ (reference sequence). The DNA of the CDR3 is TGTGCCAGCAGCCCGACAGGGGGCTATGGCTACACCTTC. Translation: CASSPTGGYGYTF. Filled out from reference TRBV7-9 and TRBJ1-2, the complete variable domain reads DTGVSQNPRHKITKRGQNVTFRCDPISEHNRLYWYRQTLGQGPEFLTYFQNEAQLEKSRLLSDRFSAERPKGSFSTLEIQRTEQGDSAMYLCASSPTGGYGYTFGSGTRLTVV.

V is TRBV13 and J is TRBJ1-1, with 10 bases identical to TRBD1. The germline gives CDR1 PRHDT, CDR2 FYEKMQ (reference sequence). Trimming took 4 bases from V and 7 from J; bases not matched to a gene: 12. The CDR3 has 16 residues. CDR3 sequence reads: CASSSSPGQGGVEAFF. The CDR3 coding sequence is TGTGCCAGCAGCTCAAGCCCTGGACAGGGGGGGGTTGAAGCTTTCTTT.

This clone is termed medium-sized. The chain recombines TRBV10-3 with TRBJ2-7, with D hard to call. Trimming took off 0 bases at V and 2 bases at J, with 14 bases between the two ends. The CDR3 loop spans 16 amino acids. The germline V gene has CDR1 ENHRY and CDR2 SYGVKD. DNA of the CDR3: TGTGCCATCAGTGAGTCCTCCCCGACGGGTCCCTACGAGCAGTACTTC. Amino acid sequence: CAISESSPTGPYEQYF.

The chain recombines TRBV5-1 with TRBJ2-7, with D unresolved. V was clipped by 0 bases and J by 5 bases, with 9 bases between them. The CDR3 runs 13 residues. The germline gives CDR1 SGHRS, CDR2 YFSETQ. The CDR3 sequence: CASSLARGHEQYF. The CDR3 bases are TGCGCCAGCAGCTTGGCCAGAGGCCACGAGCAGTACTTC.

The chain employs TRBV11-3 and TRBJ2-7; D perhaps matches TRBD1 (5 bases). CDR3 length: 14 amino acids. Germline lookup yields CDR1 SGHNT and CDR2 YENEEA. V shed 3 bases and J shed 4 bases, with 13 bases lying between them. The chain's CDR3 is CASSFPGRDYEQYF. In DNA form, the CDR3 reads TGTGCCAGCAGCTTCCCCGGCAGGGATTACGAGCAGTACTTC.

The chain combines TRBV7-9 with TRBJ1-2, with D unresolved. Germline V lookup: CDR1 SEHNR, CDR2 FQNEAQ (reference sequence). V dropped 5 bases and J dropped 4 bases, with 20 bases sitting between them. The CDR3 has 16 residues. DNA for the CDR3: TGTGCCAGCAGCATGAGTGAGGGCCAACACCTCTATGGCTACACCTTC. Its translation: CASSMSEGQHLYGYTF.

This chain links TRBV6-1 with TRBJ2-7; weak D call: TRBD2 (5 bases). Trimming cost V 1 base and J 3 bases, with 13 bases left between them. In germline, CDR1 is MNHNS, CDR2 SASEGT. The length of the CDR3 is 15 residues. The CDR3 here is CASSEDPGLLYEQYF. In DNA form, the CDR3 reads TGTGCCAGCAGTGAAGACCCAGGACTTCTCTACGAGCAGTACTTC.

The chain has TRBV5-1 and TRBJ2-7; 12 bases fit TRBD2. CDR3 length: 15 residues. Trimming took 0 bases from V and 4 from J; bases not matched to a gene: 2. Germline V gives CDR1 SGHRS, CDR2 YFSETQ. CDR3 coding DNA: TGCGCCAGCAGCTTGGATACTAGCGGGAGGTACGAGCAGTACTTC. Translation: CASSLDTSGRYEQYF.

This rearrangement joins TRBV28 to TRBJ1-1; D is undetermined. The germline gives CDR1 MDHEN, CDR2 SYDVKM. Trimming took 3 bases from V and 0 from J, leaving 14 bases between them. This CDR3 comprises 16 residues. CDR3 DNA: TGTGCCAGCAGTTTCCGTGCGGGGAACATGAACACTGAAGCTTTCTTT. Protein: CASSFRAGNMNTEAFF.

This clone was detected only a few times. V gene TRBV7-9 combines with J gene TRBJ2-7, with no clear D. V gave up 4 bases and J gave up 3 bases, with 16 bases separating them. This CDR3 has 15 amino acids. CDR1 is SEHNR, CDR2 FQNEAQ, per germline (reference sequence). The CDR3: CASSYDTPTLYEQYF. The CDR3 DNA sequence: TGTGCCAGCAGCTATGACACCCCGACGCTCTACGAGCAGTACTTC.

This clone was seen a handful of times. The CDR3 DNA reads as TGTGCCAGCAGCTCGGGACAGGGATCCTACGAGCAGTACTTC. This translates into CASSSGQGSYEQYF. The V gene is TRBV5-4, the J gene TRBJ2-7; 9 nucleotides align to TRBD1. With V trimmed by 3 bases and J by 1 base, 2 bases remained unmatched. The V gene's germline CDR1 is SGHNT and CDR2 YYREEE (reference sequence). This CDR3 comprises 14 residues.

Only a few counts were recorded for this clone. CDR3 amino acids: CASGDSSYEQYF. In DNA, the CDR3 is TGTGCCAGCGGGGACTCTTCCTACGAGCAGTACTTC. The chain combines TRBV7-9 with TRBJ2-7, with a tentative D call TRBD2 (6 bases). The V gene lost 8 bases and the J gene lost 1 base, with 9 bases spanning the gap. CDR1 is SEHNR and CDR2 is FQNEAQ in the germline V gene (reference sequence). The CDR3 is made up of 12 amino acids.

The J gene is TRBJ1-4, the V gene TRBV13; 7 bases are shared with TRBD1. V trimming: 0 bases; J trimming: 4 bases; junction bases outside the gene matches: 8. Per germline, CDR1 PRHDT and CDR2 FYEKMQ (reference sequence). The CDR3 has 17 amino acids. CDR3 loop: CASSLGAWGQINEKLFF. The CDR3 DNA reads TGTGCCAGCAGCTTAGGAGCCTGGGGACAGATTAATGAAAAACTGTTTTTT. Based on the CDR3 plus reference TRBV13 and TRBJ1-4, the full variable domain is AAGVIQSPRHLIKEKRETATLKCYPIPRHDTVYWYQQGPGQDPQFLISFYEKMQSDKGSIPDRFSAQQFSDYHSELNMSSLELGDSALYFCASSLGAWGQINEKLFFGSGTQLSVL.

CDR3 region: CASSLVEMAGANYGYTF. CDR3 nucleotide sequence: TGTGCCAGCAGCTTAGTCGAAATGGCGGGAGCTAACTATGGCTACACCTTC. The chain uses TRBV7-9 and TRBJ1-2; D is unclear. The germline CDR1 and CDR2 sequences are SEHNR and FQNEAQ (reference sequence). V lost 1 base, J lost 0 bases, and 15 bases lay in between. The CDR3 totals 17 residues. The full variable domain, its missing parts supplied by reference TRBV7-9 and TRBJ1-2, is DTGVSQNPRHKITKRGQNVTFRCDPISEHNRLYWYRQTLGQGPEFLTYFQNEAQLEKSRLLSDRFSAERPKGSFSTLEIQRTEQGDSAMYLCASSLVEMAGANYGYTFGSGTRLTVV.

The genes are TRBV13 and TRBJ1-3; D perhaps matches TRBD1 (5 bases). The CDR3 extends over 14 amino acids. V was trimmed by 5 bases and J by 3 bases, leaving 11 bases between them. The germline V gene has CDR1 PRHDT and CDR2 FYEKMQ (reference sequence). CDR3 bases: TGTGCCAGCAGCCTGGGGGGGAATGGAAACACCATATATTTT. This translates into CASSLGGNGNTIYF. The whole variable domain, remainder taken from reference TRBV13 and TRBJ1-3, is AAGVIQSPRHLIKEKRETATLKCYPIPRHDTVYWYQQGPGQDPQFLISFYEKMQSDKGSIPDRFSAQQFSDYHSELNMSSLELGDSALYFCASSLGGNGNTIYFGEGSWLTVV.

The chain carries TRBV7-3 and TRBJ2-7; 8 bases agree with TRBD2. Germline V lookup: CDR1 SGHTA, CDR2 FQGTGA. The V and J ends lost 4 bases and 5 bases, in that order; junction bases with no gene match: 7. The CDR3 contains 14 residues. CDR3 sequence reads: CASSSGGRAHEQYF. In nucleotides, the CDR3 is TGTGCCAGCAGCTCGGGGGGGCGCGCCCACGAGCAGTACTTC.

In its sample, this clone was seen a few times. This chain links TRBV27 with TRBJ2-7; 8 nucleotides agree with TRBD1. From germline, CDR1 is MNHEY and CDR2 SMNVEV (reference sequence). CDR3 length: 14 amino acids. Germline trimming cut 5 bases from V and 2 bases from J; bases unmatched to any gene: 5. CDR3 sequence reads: CASSTGQAPYEQYF. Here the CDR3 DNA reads TGTGCCAGCAGTACGGGACAGGCCCCCTACGAGCAGTACTTC.

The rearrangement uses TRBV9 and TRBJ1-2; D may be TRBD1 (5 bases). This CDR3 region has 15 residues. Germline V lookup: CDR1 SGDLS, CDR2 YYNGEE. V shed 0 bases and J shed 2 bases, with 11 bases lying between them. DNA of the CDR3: TGTGCCAGCAGCGTAGGGTCAGGGCCGAACTATGGCTACACCTTC. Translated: CASSVGSGPNYGYTF.

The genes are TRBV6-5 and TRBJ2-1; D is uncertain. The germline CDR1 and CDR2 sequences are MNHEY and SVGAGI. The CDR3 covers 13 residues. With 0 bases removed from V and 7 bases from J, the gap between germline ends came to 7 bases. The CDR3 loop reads CASSYSKLNEQFF. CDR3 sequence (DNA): TGTGCCAGCAGTTACTCGAAACTAAATGAGCAGTTCTTC.

The DNA of the CDR3 is TGCGCCAGCAGCGGGCAGACAACCTACGAGCAGTACTTC. Translation gives CASSGQTTYEQYF. The chain joins TRBV5-1 to TRBJ2-7, with unresolved D. This CDR3 is built from 13 residues. Per the germline V gene, CDR1 is SGHRS and CDR2 is YFSETQ. V was trimmed by 4 bases and J by 2 bases, leaving 10 bases between them.

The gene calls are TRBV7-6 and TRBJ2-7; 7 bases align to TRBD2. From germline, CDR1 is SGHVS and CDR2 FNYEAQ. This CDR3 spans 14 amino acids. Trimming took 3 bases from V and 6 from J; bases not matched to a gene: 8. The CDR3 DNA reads TGTGCCAGCAGCTTCTCCGGGGGGTCGGGCGAGCAGTACTTC. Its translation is CASSFSGGSGEQYF.

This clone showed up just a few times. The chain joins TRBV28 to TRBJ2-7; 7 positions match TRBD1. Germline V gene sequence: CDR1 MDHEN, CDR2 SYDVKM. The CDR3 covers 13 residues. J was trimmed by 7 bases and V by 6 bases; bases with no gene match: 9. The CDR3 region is CASSPGGVREQYF. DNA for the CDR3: TGTGCCAGCAGCCCAGGGGGAGTAAGAGAGCAGTACTTC.

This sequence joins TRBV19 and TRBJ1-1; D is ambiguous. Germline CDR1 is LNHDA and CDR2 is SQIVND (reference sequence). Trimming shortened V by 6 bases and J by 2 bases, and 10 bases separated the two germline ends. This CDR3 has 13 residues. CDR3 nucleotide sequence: TGTGCCAGTAGCCCGGGAATCAACACTGAAGCTTTCTTT. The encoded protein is CASSPGINTEAFF.

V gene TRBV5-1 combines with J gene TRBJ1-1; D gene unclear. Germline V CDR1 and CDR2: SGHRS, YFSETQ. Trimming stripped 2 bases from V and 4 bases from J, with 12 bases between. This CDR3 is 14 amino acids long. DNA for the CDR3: TGCGCCAGCAGCTTACCTTCAGGTGTCACTGAAGCTTTCTTT. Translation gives CASSLPSGVTEAFF.